This TCR beta chain was identified in a study of OX40 agonist ivuxolimab in advanced cancers. V was cut by 2 bases and J by 2 bases, with 9 bases left in between. CDR1 and CDR2 from the germline V gene are MNHNY and SVGAGI (reference sequence). The CDR3 extends over 14 amino acids. Whole-study results and caveats: Low normalized T-cell clonal expansion was additionally recorded for some nonresponders.

Notes on this clone: Its target is unknown.

The repertoire was sequenced with immunoSEQ multiplex PCR; TCRdb's copy has only in-frame clones and lacks some. The sample shows 50,000 or so clones, nearly 80% of them seen only once. The source material was CD4+ or CD8+ T cells sorted from blood, sampled in a trial of the OX40 agonist ivuxolimab. The TCR originated in an adult with an advanced solid tumor such as melanoma, head and neck, liver or kidney cancer. V and J are TRBV6-6 and TRBJ1-2; D possibly corresponds to TRBD1 (5 bases). DNA for the CDR3: TGTGCCAGCAGTTACCGGGCAGGGAACTATGGCTACACCTTC. It yields the protein CASSYRAGNYGYTF.